These 27 T cell receptor beta chains were all obtained from the same sample, sequenced in a study of shared clonotypes between healthy human individuals. Naive CD8 cells comprised CD45RO-negative, CCR7-positively selected cells, excluding terminally differentiated effector memory CD45RA+ cells. The repertoire was sequenced with immunoSEQ multiplex PCR; TCRdb's copy has only in-frame clones and lacks some. Among approximately 720,000 clones listed, 92% were seen once. The source material was naive CD8+ T cells sorted from blood. Receptor source: a man younger than 40 in good health.

The gene calls are TRBV10-2 and TRBJ1-1; tentative D call: TRBD1 (6 bases). Trimming took 5 bases from V and 7 from J, leaving 11 bases between them. This CDR3 region has 12 residues. Germline V lookup: CDR1 WSHSY, CDR2 SAAADI. The CDR3 sequence: CASSWDTGEAFF. CDR3 nucleotide sequence: TGCGCCAGCAGTTGGGACACGGGTGAAGCTTTCTTT.

This clone was detected once. The rearrangement uses TRBV7-6 and TRBJ1-1; TRBD1 agrees at 9 bases. Germline CDR1 reads SGHVS; CDR2 reads FNYEAQ. CDR3 length: 15 amino acids. Trimming at V came to 5 bases and at J to 7 bases, leaving 11 bases not matched to a gene. In nucleotides, the CDR3 is TGTGCCAGCAGCGAAAACCGGGACAGGGATTATGAAGCTTTCTTT. Protein: CASSENRDRDYEAFF. Complete variable domain (other parts from reference TRBV7-6 and TRBJ1-1): GAGVSQSPRYKVTKRGQDVALRCDPISGHVSLYWYRQALGQGPEFLTYFNYEAQQDKSGLPNDRFSAERPEGSISTLTIQRTEQRDSAMYRCASSENRDRDYEAFFGQGTRLTVV.

The V call is TRBV15, the J call TRBJ2-1; a possible D gene is TRBD2 (6 bases). V was shortened by 9 bases and J by 4 bases, with 13 bases between the two germline ends. This CDR3 is 13 amino acids long. Germline V gene lookup returns CDR1 LNHNV and CDR2 YYDKDF (reference sequence). DNA for the CDR3: TGTGCCACGGCGGAGGGCCGGTACAATGAGCAGTTCTTC. Amino acids: CATAEGRYNEQFF.

The chain recombines TRBV7-9 with TRBJ1-1; no clear D gene. This CDR3 is 13 amino acids long. Germline CDR1 and CDR2: SEHNR and FQNEAQ (reference sequence). Trimming left V 6 bases short and J 6 bases short, with 14 bases between. The CDR3, as DNA: TGTGCCAGCAGTTCGACTGAAGACGCTGAAGCTTTCTTT. Protein product: CASSSTEDAEAFF. Filled out from reference TRBV7-9 and TRBJ1-1, the complete variable domain reads DTGVSQNPRHKITKRGQNVTFRCDPISEHNRLYWYRQTLGQGPEFLTYFQNEAQLEKSRLLSDRFSAERPKGSFSTLEIQRTEQGDSAMYLCASSSTEDAEAFFGQGTRLTVV.

The genes are TRBV6-5 and TRBJ1-1; D gene ambiguous. V shed 2 bases and J shed 7 bases, with 5 bases lying between them. Per the germline V gene, CDR1 is MNHEY and CDR2 is SVGAGI. The CDR3 spans 11 residues. This CDR3 is CASSYGVEAFF. The CDR3 bases are TGTGCCAGCAGTTACGGGGTTGAAGCTTTCTTT.

The chain employs TRBV10-3 and TRBJ2-3; 10 bases are a match to TRBD2. After removal of 7 bases from V and 0 bases from J, the junction contained 7 bases not matched to a gene. CDR3 length: 16 residues. Per germline, CDR1 ENHRY and CDR2 SYGVKD. The CDR3 nucleotides read TGTGCCATCACCTCAGGACTAGCGGATAGCACAGATACGCAGTATTTT. Encoded protein: CAITSGLADSTDTQYF.

The rearrangement uses TRBV4-1 and TRBJ2-1; TRBD2 matches at 7 bases. Germline assignment: CDR1 MGHRA and CDR2 YSYEKL. After removal of 3 bases from V and 8 bases from J, the junction contained 13 bases not matched to a gene. The CDR3 spans 16 residues. Written as DNA, the CDR3 is TGCGCCAGCAGCCATGAAGGCGGGAGCTTGTTCGATGAGCAGTTCTTC. Protein: CASSHEGGSLFDEQFF.

As regards this clone: This CDR3 is also generated by other DNA sequences in the sample. This chain joins TRBV6-5 and TRBJ2-2; D is unclear. With 3 bases removed from V and 1 base from J, the gap between germline ends came to 6 bases. The CDR3 consists of 14 residues. Germline V lookup: CDR1 MNHEY, CDR2 SVGAGI. In DNA form, the CDR3 reads TGTGCCAGCAGTTATGGCGGGAACACCGGGGAGCTGTTTTTT. Amino acid sequence: CASSYGGNTGELFF.

The chain couples TRBV4-1 to TRBJ2-7; 9 positions match TRBD2. CDR1 MGHRA and CDR2 YSYEKL come from the germline V gene. The CDR3 is 15 amino acids. Trimming took 1 base from V and 4 from J; bases not matched to a gene: 5. CDR3 amino acids: CASSQGREGRYEQYF. The CDR3 nucleotides read TGCGCCAGCAGCCAAGGGCGGGAGGGCCGTTACGAGCAGTACTTC.

This clone showed up just a few times. V usage is TRBV28 and J usage is TRBJ1-2; D gene unclear. V dropped 5 bases and J dropped 4 bases, with 5 bases sitting between them. Germline V lookup: CDR1 MDHEN, CDR2 SYDVKM. The CDR3 runs 11 residues. This chain's CDR3 is CASSRTYGYTF. CDR3 in DNA: TGTGCCAGCAGTAGGACCTATGGCTACACCTTC.

The chain uses TRBV2 and TRBJ2-3, with 9 bases fitting TRBD2. Germline CDR1 is SNHLY and CDR2 is FYNNEI. The CDR3 sequence is 17 residues long. V trimming: 6 bases; J trimming: 4 bases; junction bases outside the gene matches: 14. CDR3 protein: CASRDLTGSGGADTQYF. The DNA for the CDR3 is TGTGCCAGCAGGGACCTGACAGGTAGCGGGGGTGCAGATACGCAGTATTTT.

The rearrangement joins TRBV28 to TRBJ2-7; the match to TRBD1 covers 9 bases. V shed 8 bases and J 3 bases; nucleotides not matched to a gene: 14. This CDR3 spans 16 amino acids. CDR1 is MDHEN and CDR2 is SYDVKM in the germline V gene. The CDR3, as DNA: TGTGCCAGCGGATATCGGGACAGGGTAACAGACTACGAGCAGTACTTC. Amino acid sequence: CASGYRDRVTDYEQYF.

This clone was observed once. V is TRBV4-1 and J is TRBJ1-1, with unresolved D. V was cut by 1 base and J by 1 base, with 10 bases left in between. This CDR3 comprises 15 residues. The germline V gene has CDR1 MGHRA and CDR2 YSYEKL. CDR3 sequence reads: CASSQGAGWNTEAFF. The DNA of the CDR3 is TGCGCCAGCAGCCAAGGTGCGGGGTGGAACACTGAAGCTTTCTTT.

The chain combines TRBV27 with TRBJ2-2, with a weak D call TRBD2 (5 bases). This CDR3 comprises 14 residues. Trimming stripped 7 bases from V and 8 bases from J, with 17 bases between. Germline V gene lookup returns CDR1 MNHEY and CDR2 SMNVEV (reference sequence). The CDR3 sequence is CASTPLLTGGELFF. The CDR3 DNA sequence: TGTGCCAGCACCCCCCTCCTAACGGGAGGGGAGCTGTTTTTT.

The chain recombines TRBV15 with TRBJ1-3; TRBD1 might be the D (5 bases). The germline V gene encodes CDR1 LNHNV and CDR2 YYDKDF (reference sequence). The CDR3 runs 14 residues. The V end was cut by 1 base, the J end by 2 bases, with 6 bases between. This chain's CDR3 is CATSRGRAGNTIYF. DNA for the CDR3: TGTGCCACCAGCAGAGGCAGGGCTGGAAACACCATATATTTT.

This rearrangement joins TRBV28 to TRBJ1-5, with D perhaps TRBD1 (5 bases). V was trimmed by 9 bases and J by 2 bases, leaving 17 bases between them. The CDR3 extends over 15 amino acids. Looked up from germline, CDR1 is MDHEN and CDR2 is SYDVKM. The CDR3 loop reads CASTPSGDGNQPQHF. The CDR3 nucleotides read TGTGCCAGTACCCCATCGGGGGATGGCAATCAGCCCCAGCATTTT.

The chain has TRBV28 and TRBJ2-5; D is unresolved. Deletions cut 6 bases from V and 0 bases from J, with 11 bases between. This CDR3 region has 14 residues. Germline V CDR1 and CDR2: MDHEN, SYDVKM. The CDR3 here is CASRLQRYQETQYF. DNA of the CDR3: TGTGCCAGCAGACTACAGAGGTACCAAGAGACCCAGTACTTC.

The chain carries TRBV7-9 and TRBJ1-5; 8 positions agree with TRBD1. The V and J ends lost 5 bases and 7 bases, in that order; junction bases with no gene match: 10. The CDR3 has 15 amino acids. The germline V gene has CDR1 SEHNR and CDR2 FQNEAQ (reference sequence). The CDR3 protein is CASSEDRESSQPQHF. The CDR3 DNA reads as TGTGCCAGCAGCGAGGACAGGGAGTCGTCCCAGCCCCAGCATTTT.

The genes are TRBV11-2 and TRBJ2-3; 7 bases map to TRBD2. The V and J ends lost 5 bases and 0 bases, in that order; junction bases with no gene match: 8. Germline CDR1 and CDR2: SGHAT and FQNNGV. CDR3 length: 16 residues. Here the CDR3 DNA reads TGTGCCAGCAGCCTCTTCCTAGCGGCCAGCACAGATACGCAGTATTTT. Residues: CASSLFLAASTDTQYF.

V gene TRBV4-3 combines with J gene TRBJ2-7; weak D call: TRBD2 (6 bases). The CDR3 has 15 amino acids. V shed 1 base and J shed 3 bases, with 13 bases lying between them. Germline V CDR1 and CDR2: LGHNA, YSLEER. CDR3 bases: TGCGCCAGCAGCCAAGGAGTGTTCGGGAGCTACGAGCAGTACTTC. It translates to CASSQGVFGSYEQYF.

The chain combines TRBV5-1 with TRBJ1-1; D is unresolved. V was clipped by 4 bases and J by 1 base, with 8 bases between them. Germline CDR1 SGHRS, CDR2 YFSETQ. This CDR3 is 13 amino acids long. This CDR3 is CASSPGENTEAFF. CDR3 in DNA: TGCGCCAGCAGCCCCGGAGAGAACACTGAAGCTTTCTTT.

V gene TRBV29-1 combines with J gene TRBJ2-7, with TRBD2 matching over 16 bases. Germline V lookup: CDR1 SQVTM, CDR2 ANQGSEA. There are 17 residues in the CDR3. Trimming took 4 bases from V and 0 from J; bases not matched to a gene: 6. The CDR3 DNA sequence: TGCAGCGTTGTTCCGGGACTAGCGGGAGGGAGCTCCTACGAGCAGTACTTC. This sequence encodes CSVVPGLAGGSSYEQYF.

The V call is TRBV29-1, the J call TRBJ2-7; 8 bases fit TRBD2. V was pared by 5 bases and J by 3 bases, with 9 bases of the junction left unmatched. The CDR3 has 14 amino acids. Germline CDR1 SQVTM, CDR2 ANQGSEA. This CDR3 reads CSVHIASGSYEQYF. Written as DNA, the CDR3 is TGCAGCGTTCACATCGCCAGCGGGAGCTACGAGCAGTACTTC.

This clone occurred a few times. The genes are TRBV5-1 and TRBJ2-5, with 11 bases identical to TRBD1. CDR1 is SGHRS, CDR2 YFSETQ, per germline. This CDR3 contains 15 residues. V lost 0 bases and J lost 2; bases outside the gene matches: 0. The CDR3 is CASSLGDRGQETQYF. The CDR3 bases are TGCGCCAGCAGCTTGGGGGACAGGGGGCAAGAGACCCAGTACTTC. Full variable domain (missing parts from reference TRBV5-1 and TRBJ2-5): KAGVTQTPRYLIKTRGQQVTLSCSPISGHRSVSWYQQTPGQGLQFLFEYFSETQRNKGNFPGRFSGRQFSNSRSEMNVSTLELGDSALYLCASSLGDRGQETQYFGPGTRLLVL.

This rearrangement joins TRBV7-9 to TRBJ2-1; 14 positions match TRBD2. The CDR3 runs 19 residues. Losses at the gene ends were 3 bases for V and 4 bases for J; bases not matched to a gene: 11. Germline loops: CDR1 SEHNR, CDR2 FQNEAQ (reference sequence). The DNA of the CDR3 is TGTGCCAGCAGCTTCCTCCCCTGGACTAGCGGGAGGACATACAATGAGCAGTTCTTC. Translating gives CASSFLPWTSGRTYNEQFF.

The chain uses TRBV5-4 and TRBJ2-7; the D is unclear. CDR1 is SGHNT, CDR2 YYREEE, per germline (reference sequence). This CDR3 contains 14 residues. The ends were cut back, 7 bases at V and 6 bases at J, with 20 bases in the middle. The CDR3, as DNA: TGTGCCAGCGGGATTTTGGCAGCGAGTAGCGAGCAGTACTTC. It translates to CASGILAASSEQYF.

V usage is TRBV19 and J usage is TRBJ1-5; 7 bases map to TRBD1. This CDR3 is 15 amino acids long. Germline values: CDR1 LNHDA, CDR2 SQIVND (reference sequence). J gave up 6 bases and V 3 bases, and 8 bases lay outside the gene matches. The CDR3 is CASSMASGGTQPQHF. The CDR3 DNA follows: TGTGCCAGTAGTATGGCGTCAGGGGGAACTCAGCCCCAGCATTTT.